Given below is one TCR beta chain in context. The sample belongs to a study of preoperative IRX-2 immunotherapy in early breast cancer. The data were produced by immunoSEQ multiplex PCR, yet TCRdb's version contains in-frame clones alone and is incomplete. The data contain more than 20,000 clones, roughly 74% of them singletons. CDR1 is MDHEN and CDR2 is SYDVKM in the germline V gene. There are 14 residues in the CDR3. The V end lost 6 bases, the J end lost 0 bases, and 12 bases lay between the germline ends. The treatment: preoperative locoregional IRX-2 cytokine immunotherapy. Preoperative locoregional IRX-2 cytokine immunotherapy was tested in the phase Ib source study.

The V and J genes are TRBV28 and TRBJ2-7, with TRBD1 as a possible D gene (6 bases). The source material was lymph node tissue, sampled before IRX-2 immunotherapy. The sequence came from a human donor with breast cancer. CDR3 DNA: TGTGCCAGCAGACGACAGGTCCTCTCCTACGAGCAGTACTTC. This translates into CASRRQVLSYEQYF. Full variable domain (outside the CDR3, taken from reference TRBV28 and TRBJ2-7): DVKVTQSSRYLVKRTGEKVFLECVQDMDHENMFWYRQDPGLGLRLIYFSYDVKMKEKGDIPEGYSVSREKKERFSLILESASTNQTSMYLCASRRQVLSYEQYFGPGTRLTVT.